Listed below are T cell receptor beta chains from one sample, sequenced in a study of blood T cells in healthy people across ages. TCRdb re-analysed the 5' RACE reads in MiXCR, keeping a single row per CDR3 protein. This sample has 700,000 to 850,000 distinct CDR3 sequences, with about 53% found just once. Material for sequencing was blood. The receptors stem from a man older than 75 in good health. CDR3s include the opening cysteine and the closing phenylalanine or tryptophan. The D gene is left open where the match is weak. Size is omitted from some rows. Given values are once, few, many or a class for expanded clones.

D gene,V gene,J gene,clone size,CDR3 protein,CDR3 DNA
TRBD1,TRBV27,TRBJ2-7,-,CASKLGTGALYEQYF,TGTGCCAGCAAATTAGGGACAGGGGCTCTCTACGAGCAGTACTTC
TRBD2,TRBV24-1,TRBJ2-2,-,CATSDPGLAGVSTGELFF,TGTGCCACCAGTGATCCTGGACTAGCGGGAGTGAGTACCGGGGAGCTGTTTTTT
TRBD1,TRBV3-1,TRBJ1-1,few,CASSPGQAEAFF,TGTGCCAGCAGCCCCGGACAGGCTGAAGCTTTCTTT
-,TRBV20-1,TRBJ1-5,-,CSASRGNEQPQHF,TGCAGTGCCTCGAGAGGGAATGAGCAGCCCCAGCATTTT
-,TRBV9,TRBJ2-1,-,CASSPDGAFEQPEFF,TGTGCCAGCAGCCCGGACGGGGCATTTGAGCAGCCAGAGTTCTTC
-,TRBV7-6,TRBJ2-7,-,CACSPPSNEQYF,TGTGCCTGCAGCCCCCCTAGCAACGAGCAGTACTTC
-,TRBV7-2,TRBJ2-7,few,CASSPFAYEQYF,TGTGCCAGCAGCCCCTTCGCCTACGAGCAGTACTTC
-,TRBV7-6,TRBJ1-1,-,CASSLGTSESEAFF,TGTGCCAGCAGCTTAGGGACGAGTGAGAGTGAAGCTTTCTTT
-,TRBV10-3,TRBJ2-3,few,CAISESSTDTQYF,TGTGCCATCAGTGAGTCCTCCACAGATACGCAGTATTTT
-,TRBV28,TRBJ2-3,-,CASSLGANTDTQYF,TGTGCCAGCAGTCTGGGGGCCAACACAGATACGCAGTATTTT
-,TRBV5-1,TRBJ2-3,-,CASSLRHPLENAGYF,TGCGCCAGCAGCTTGCGGCATCCCCTCGAAAATGCGGGGTATTTT
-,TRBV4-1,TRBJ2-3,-,CASSQDADAQYF,TGCGCCAGCAGCCAAGACGCAGATGCGCAGTATTTT
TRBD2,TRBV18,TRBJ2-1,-,CASSPPGQGTSGSAKFF,TGTGCCAGCTCACCACCGGGTCAGGGGACTAGCGGGAGTGCGAAGTTCTTC
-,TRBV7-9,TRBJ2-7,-,CASSLQSADEQYF,TGTGCCAGCAGCTTACAGAGTGCGGACGAGCAGTACTTC
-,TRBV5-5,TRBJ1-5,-,CASSRSVGQGNQPQHF,TGTGCCAGCAGCCGCTCCGTGGGCCAGGGGAATCAGCCCCAGCATTTT
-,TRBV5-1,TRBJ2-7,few,CASSANTQPGEQYF,TGCGCCAGCTCCGCGAATACGCAACCGGGTGAGCAGTACTTC
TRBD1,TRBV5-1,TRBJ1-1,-,CASSPGTGGPYTEAFF,TGCGCCAGCAGCCCCGGGACAGGAGGGCCCTACACTGAAGCTTTCTTT
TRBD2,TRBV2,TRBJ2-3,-,CASRGPGKAGPTDTQYF,TGTGCCAGCAGGGGGCCGGGGAAAGCGGGACCCACAGATACGCAGTATTTT
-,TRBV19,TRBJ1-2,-,CASSSTVDSLYGYTF,TGTGCCAGTAGTTCAACTGTGGACAGCCTCTATGGCTACACCTTC
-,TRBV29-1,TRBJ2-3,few,CSVGQSISDRYAYF,TGCAGCGTCGGACAGTCTATCTCGGACAGATACGCGTATTTT
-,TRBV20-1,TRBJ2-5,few,CSARVEVRRAEETQYF,TGCAGTGCTAGAGTAGAAGTTCGGAGGGCCGAGGAGACCCAGTACTTC
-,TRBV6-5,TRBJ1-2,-,CASSYSNSWGGYTF,TGTGCCAGCAGTTACTCGAATAGTTGGGGCGGCTACACCTTC
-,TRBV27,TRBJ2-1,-,CASSPLPRRSYNEQFF,TGTGCCAGCAGTCCCCTTCCGCGGCGGTCCTACAATGAGCAGTTCTTC
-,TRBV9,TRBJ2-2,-,CASSVVGGELFF,TGTGCCAGCAGCGTGGTGGGCGGGGAGCTGTTTTTT
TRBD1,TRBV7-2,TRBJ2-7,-,CASSFATGGNYEQYF,TGTGCCAGCAGCTTTGCGACAGGGGGGAACTACGAGCAGTACTTC
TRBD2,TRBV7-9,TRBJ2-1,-,CASRPRTSGWNEQFF,TGTGCCAGCAGACCTAGGACTAGCGGTTGGAATGAGCAGTTCTTC
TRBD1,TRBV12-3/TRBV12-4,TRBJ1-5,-,CASGRTGGYSNQPQHF,TGTGCCAGCGGGAGGACAGGGGGCTATAGCAATCAGCCCCAGCATTTT
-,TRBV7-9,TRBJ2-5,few,CASSLGAFGETQYF,TGTGCCAGCAGCTTAGGCGCCTTTGGAGAGACCCAGTACTTC
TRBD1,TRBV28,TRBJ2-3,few,CASITRRGQKHTDTQYF,TGTGCCAGCATCACCCGTAGGGGACAGAAGCACACAGATACGCAGTATTTT
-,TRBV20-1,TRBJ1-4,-,CSGQEGGEKLFF,TGCAGTGGACAGGAGGGAGGTGAAAAACTGTTTTTT
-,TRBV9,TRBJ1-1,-,CASSVATGGVNTEAFF,TGTGCCAGCAGCGTAGCTACGGGAGGGGTGAACACTGAAGCTTTCTTT
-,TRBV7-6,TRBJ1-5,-,CASSLEKAPNQPQHF,TGTGCCAGCAGCTTGGAAAAGGCCCCAAATCAGCCCCAGCATTTT
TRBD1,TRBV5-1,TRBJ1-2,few,CASSSDRHYTF,TGCGCCAGCAGCTCGGACAGGCACTACACCTTC
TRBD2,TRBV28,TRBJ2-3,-,CASSLLASGRETDTQYF,TGTGCCAGCAGTTTACTGGCTAGCGGGAGGGAGACAGATACGCAGTATTTT
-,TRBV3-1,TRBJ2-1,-,CASSQDPMRHNEQFF,TGTGCCAGCAGCCAAGATCCCATGCGCCACAATGAGCAGTTCTTC
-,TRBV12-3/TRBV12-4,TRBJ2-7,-,CASSPAGSHPVEQYF,TGTGCCAGCAGTCCCGCGGGGTCTCACCCGGTGGAGCAGTACTTC
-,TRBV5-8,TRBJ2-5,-,CASSLLGNSLETQYF,TGTGCCAGCAGCTTGCTGGGGAACTCCCTAGAGACCCAGTACTTC
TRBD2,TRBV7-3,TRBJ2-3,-,CASSLTTAGGTDTQYF,TGTGCCAGCAGCTTAACAACTGCGGGGGGCACAGATACGCAGTATTTT
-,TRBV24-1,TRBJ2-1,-,CATSDPGDRSYNEQFF,TGTGCCACCAGTGATCCGGGGGACCGCTCCTACAATGAGCAGTTCTTC